This TCR beta chain stems from a study of vaccination effects on CD4 cells after COVID-19. Overall study: Participants were given two doses of BNT162b2 or mRNA-1273 vaccine. In culture with about 10 IU/ml IL-2 and roughly 10 ug/ml peptides, PBMC were grown at a few million per well.

CD4+ T cells were isolated after about nine days of culture. Note on this clone: Its antigen is as yet unknown.

Profiled with immunoSEQ multiplex PCR; TCRdb holds only in-frame clones, not every one. Found here are 70,000 to 75,000 clones, about 74% of them singletons; the top ten hold 2% to 2.5%. Germline V CDR1 and CDR2: SGHAT, FQNNGV. The CDR3 runs 16 residues. Losses at the gene ends were 6 bases for V and 4 bases for J; bases not matched to a gene: 13. The starting material was CD4+ T cells from PBMCs cultured without peptide, obtained before COVID-19 vaccination. This clonotype was obtained from a human donor who received a COVID-19 vaccine. The rearrangement links TRBV11-2 to TRBJ2-3; 7 bases are a match to TRBD1. The chain's CDR3 is CASRGNRGGGADTQYF. The CDR3 DNA follows: TGTGCCAGCAGGGGAAACAGGGGTGGAGGAGCAGATACGCAGTATTTT.